A single sample is the source of the 21 T cell receptor beta chains below, sequenced in a study of T cell responses to AZD1222 COVID-19 vaccine (dated by TCRdb to the early 2020s). Reading the label with the study, this specimen's time point is: about 28 days (+/-7) after the second vaccine dose. The library was made by the immunoSEQ multiplex PCR assay. TCRdb holds this immuneACCESS table with in-frame rearrangements only. Some clones are missing; in checked studies, unresolved V genes explain under half, and the rest has no known cause. The sample table shows about 100,000 clones, and just over 90% are seen once. Less than 7.5% of the sample goes to the ten largest clones. The sequencing here drew on peripheral blood, taken 28 days after the second AZD1222 dose. Every receptor here comes from an adult who received the AZD1222 COVID-19 vaccine.

The CDR3 sequence is CASSLSRGGEQYF. The DNA for the CDR3 is TGTGCCAGCAGCTTAAGCAGGGGGGGCGAGCAGTACTTC. This chain joins TRBV11-2 and TRBJ2-7; D may be TRBD1 or TRBD2 (7 bases each). The CDR3 extends over 13 amino acids. Germline lookup yields CDR1 SGHAT and CDR2 FQNNGV. V shed 2 bases and J shed 6 bases, with 11 bases lying between them.

Only a few counts were recorded for this clone. The chain joins TRBV27 to TRBJ1-2, with D possibly matching TRBD1 (6 bases). V lost 5 bases and J lost 4, with 14 bases in between. The CDR3 is 14 residues long. CDR1 is MNHEY and CDR2 is SMNVEV in the germline V gene (reference sequence). The CDR3 DNA reads as TGTGCCAGCAGTGCAACAGGGAGTAGCTATGGCTACACCTTC. Its translation: CASSATGSSYGYTF.

The V call is TRBV7-2, the J call TRBJ2-1; D unclear. The CDR3 extends over 11 amino acids. Germline V gene lookup returns CDR1 SGHTA and CDR2 FQGNSA. V lost 0 bases to trimming and J lost 9 bases, with 3 bases between them. The CDR3 reads CASSLAGEQFF. CDR3 sequence (DNA): TGTGCCAGCAGCTTAGCCGGTGAGCAGTTCTTC.

The chain joins TRBV5-1 to TRBJ2-6; D is uncertain. V dropped 0 bases and J dropped 0 bases, with 7 bases sitting between them. The CDR3 spans 16 residues. Looked up from germline, CDR1 is SGHRS and CDR2 is YFSETQ. The CDR3 spells CASSLAAGSGANVLTF. As DNA, the CDR3 is TGCGCCAGCAGCTTGGCCGCCGGCTCTGGGGCCAACGTCCTGACTTTC.

This clone was counted once. The rearrangement uses TRBV19 and TRBJ2-1; 9 bases agree with TRBD1. The CDR3 is made up of 15 amino acids. Germline V CDR1 and CDR2: LNHDA, SQIVND (reference sequence). J gave up 4 bases and V 3 bases, and 4 bases lay outside the gene matches. CDR3 in amino acids: CASSMGQGLYNEQFF. For the CDR3, the DNA is TGTGCCAGTAGTATGGGACAGGGCTTATACAATGAGCAGTTCTTC. Based on the CDR3 plus reference TRBV19 and TRBJ2-1, the full variable domain is DGGITQSPKYLFRKEGQNVTLSCEQNLNHDAMYWYRQDPGQGLRLIYYSQIVNDFQKGDIAEGYSVSREKKESFPLTVTSAQKNPTAFYLCASSMGQGLYNEQFFGPGTRLTVL.

This chain uses TRBV30 with TRBJ2-7; 7 bases align to TRBD1. Germline V gene data show CDR1 as GTSNPN and CDR2 as SVGIG (reference sequence). Unmatched junction bases numbered 6, after V lost 4 bases and J lost 0 bases. The CDR3 is 14 amino acids. CDR3 loop: CAWTLDRSSYEQYF. For the CDR3, the DNA is TGTGCCTGGACCCTGGACAGGAGCTCCTACGAGCAGTACTTC. Variable domain in full (rest from reference TRBV30 and TRBJ2-7): SQTIHQWPATLVQPVGSPLSLECTVEGTSNPNLYWYRQAAGRGLQLLFYSVGIGQISSEVPQNLSASRPQDRQFILSSKKLLLSDSGFYLCAWTLDRSSYEQYFGPGTRLTVT.

The chain combines TRBV4-2 with TRBJ1-4, with TRBD1 matching 9 bases. Germline V gives CDR1 LGHNA, CDR2 YNFKEQ. This CDR3 spans 16 amino acids. The ends lost 0 bases at V and 8 bases at J; junction bases unmatched: 7. The DNA for the CDR3 is TGTGCCAGCAGCCAAGATAACACAGGGGGCTACGAAAAACTGTTTTTT. Residues: CASSQDNTGGYEKLFF.

CDR3 DNA sequence: TGTGCCAGCAGTTTTAACAGGGGGTCGCGCGAGCAGTACTTC. This gives the protein CASSFNRGSREQYF. The rearrangement joins TRBV6-2 or TRBV6-3 to TRBJ2-7; 8 bases are a match to TRBD1. The CDR3 has 14 amino acids. V lost 4 bases to trimming and J lost 6 bases; unmatched junction nucleotides: 8. CDR1 and CDR2 from the germline V gene are MNHEY and SVGEGT.

The chain is built from TRBV4-3 and TRBJ2-7; TRBD1 agrees at 8 bases. V lost 3 bases, J lost 3 bases, and 7 bases stayed unmatched. CDR3 size: 15 residues. Germline CDR1 reads LGHNA; CDR2 reads YSLEER. The CDR3 reads CASSQVNRGYYEQYF. The DNA of the CDR3 is TGCGCCAGCAGCCAGGTCAACAGGGGGTACTACGAGCAGTACTTC.

As to this clone: Other DNA variants within this sample encode the same CDR3. This chain links TRBV5-1 with TRBJ1-5; 10 bases fit TRBD1. Trimming removed 0 bases from V and 5 bases from J; junction bases left unmatched: 2. This CDR3 contains 15 residues. Looked up from germline, CDR1 is SGHRS and CDR2 is YFSETQ. The CDR3 sequence: CASSLGGTGDQPQHF. CDR3 DNA sequence: TGCGCCAGCAGCTTGGGGGGGACAGGGGATCAGCCCCAGCATTTT.

The V gene is TRBV4-1, the J gene TRBJ1-2; D perhaps matches TRBD1 (5 bases). Germline-derived CDR1 and CDR2 are MGHRA and YSYEKL. The CDR3 is 17 residues long. The V end was cut by 0 bases, the J end by 7 bases, with 21 bases between. CDR3 sequence (DNA): TGCGCCAGCAGCCAAGATACTAAATCTGGGGGTATTGGTGGCTACACCTTC. The encoded protein is CASSQDTKSGGIGGYTF.

V gene TRBV3-1 (or the pseudogene TRBV3-2) combines with J gene TRBJ1-1; possible D gene TRBD1, 5 bases. In germline, CDR1 is LGHDT, CDR2 YNNKEL (reference sequence). The CDR3 totals 12 residues. The CDR3 coding sequence is TGTGCTTCGAACGGGGGAGGCACTGAAGCTTTCTTT. It is translated as CASNGGGTEAFF.

The chain has TRBV9 and TRBJ2-3; possible D gene TRBD2, 7 bases. Germline assignment: CDR1 SGDLS and CDR2 YYNGEE. V was shortened by 4 bases and J by 2 bases, with 14 bases between the two germline ends. There are 15 residues in the CDR3. As DNA, the CDR3 is TGTGCCAGCAGCTGGGGGCTAGCGGACACAGATACGCAGTATTTT. It translates to CASSWGLADTDTQYF.

This clone has a single count. This rearrangement joins TRBV24-1 to TRBJ2-3; possible D gene TRBD1, 5 bases. Germline V gene lookup returns CDR1 KGHDR and CDR2 SFDVKD. Trimming removed 4 bases from V and 11 bases from J, with 12 bases in between. The CDR3 loop spans 12 amino acids. CDR3 bases: TGTGCCACCAGTGAACCTGGACACGGGCAGTATTTT. It is translated as CATSEPGHGQYF.

This rearrangement joins TRBV6-4 to TRBJ1-1; D remains ambiguous. The CDR3 extends over 15 amino acids. Germline CDR1 is MRHNA and CDR2 is SNTAGT. The V and J ends lost 2 bases and 1 base respectively, with 11 bases between them. The CDR3 coding sequence is TGTGCCAGCAGTGACGGGGTCGGGGAGAACACTGAAGCTTTCTTT. This sequence encodes CASSDGVGENTEAFF.

The chain has TRBV19 and TRBJ2-1; 9 bases are a match to TRBD2. With V trimmed by 4 bases and J by 8 bases, 6 bases remained unmatched. There are 14 residues in the CDR3. Germline V gene lookup returns CDR1 LNHDA and CDR2 SQIVND (reference sequence). CDR3 residues: CASSTGTSSYEQFF. DNA for the CDR3: TGTGCCAGTAGTACCGGGACTAGCTCGTATGAGCAGTTCTTC.

This chain joins TRBV30 and TRBJ1-1; tentative D call: TRBD1 (6 bases). This CDR3 is built from 15 residues. With 1 base removed from V and 4 bases from J, the gap between germline ends came to 16 bases. Germline assignment: CDR1 GTSNPN and CDR2 SVGIG (reference sequence). This chain's CDR3 is CAWSESLKGGTEAFF. CDR3 nucleotides: TGTGCCTGGAGTGAGTCGCTAAAAGGGGGCACTGAAGCTTTCTTT.

The chain couples TRBV14 to TRBJ1-5, with 7 bases identical to TRBD1. CDR1 and CDR2 (germline): SGHDN, FVKESK. Losses at the gene ends were 1 base for V and 3 bases for J; bases not matched to a gene: 3. The CDR3 runs to 15 residues. In DNA form, the CDR3 reads TGTGCCAGCAGCCAAGGAGGGGGCCCCAATCAGCCCCAGCATTTT. It yields the protein CASSQGGGPNQPQHF. The full variable domain, in which reference TRBV14 and TRBJ1-5 provide the parts outside the CDR3, is EAGVTQFPSHSVIEKGQTVTLRCDPISGHDNLYWYRRVMGKEIKFLLHFVKESKQDESGMPNNRFLAERTGGTYSTLKVQPAELEDSGVYFCASSQGGGPNQPQHFGDGTRLSIL.

In this sample, this clone turned up once. The gene calls are TRBV20-1 and TRBJ1-2; no clear D. With 6 bases removed from V and 5 bases from J, the gap between germline ends came to 10 bases. The CDR3 is made up of 11 amino acids. The germline gives CDR1 DFQATT, CDR2 SNEGSKA (reference sequence). Here the CDR3 reads CSAPGFYGYTF. The CDR3 nucleotides read TGCAGTGCCCCCGGGTTTTATGGCTACACCTTC.

CDR3 bases: TGTGCCACCGCTACGAATGCGGCATTCTCTGGAAACACCATATATTTT. It codes for CATATNAAFSGNTIYF. The genes are TRBV15 and TRBJ1-3; D is unclear. V was trimmed by 8 bases and J by 0 bases, leaving 17 bases between them. Germline assignment: CDR1 LNHNV and CDR2 YYDKDF (reference sequence). This CDR3 contains 16 residues.

The chain is built from TRBV5-1 and TRBJ2-2; D uncertain. This CDR3 region has 16 residues. From germline, CDR1 is SGHRS and CDR2 YFSETQ. The germline V and J ends were trimmed by 0 bases and 4 bases, with 13 bases remaining between them. CDR3 sequence: CASSLVGSHLTGELFF. The CDR3 nucleotides are TGCGCCAGCAGCTTGGTGGGTTCCCATCTCACCGGGGAGCTGTTTTTT. The full variable domain, with the rest looked up from reference TRBV5-1 and TRBJ2-2, is KAGVTQTPRYLIKTRGQQVTLSCSPISGHRSVSWYQQTPGQGLQFLFEYFSETQRNKGNFPGRFSGRQFSNSRSEMNVSTLELGDSALYLCASSLVGSHLTGELFFGEGSRLTVL.